This passage covers 21 T cell receptor beta chains from one sample sequenced in a study of Graves' ophthalmopathy and Graves' hyperthyroidism. TCR beta CDR3 regions were amplified from RNA transcripts. First-round RT-PCR employed HTBI primers, with a second-round multiplex PCR after it. In TCRdb, the multiplex PCR reads were re-called with MiXCR into one record per CDR3 protein. The sample lists under 350,000 distinct CDR3 sequences, about a sixth seen once, with 9% to 15% in the top ten. Sequenced: peripheral blood. The receptors derive from an adult man with Graves' ophthalmopathy.

This clonotype was observed at least ten times. Here the CDR3 reads CASSLALSAQYF. CDR3 DNA: TGTGCCAGCAGCTTGGCCTTGTCCGCGCAGTACTTC. The rearrangement uses TRBV5-6 and TRBJ2-5; no clear D. V was trimmed by 0 bases and J by 11 bases, leaving 11 bases between them. The length of the CDR3 is 12 residues. Per the germline V gene, CDR1 is SGHDT and CDR2 is YYEEEE.

The sample holds many counts of this clonotype. CDR3 sequence (DNA): TGTGCCAGCAGTCTTCCCCCAGGGAACACTGAAGCTTTCTTT. Translation gives CASSLPPGNTEAFF. The V gene is TRBV28, the J gene TRBJ1-1; no firm D call. The V gene's germline CDR1 is MDHEN and CDR2 SYDVKM. V lost 5 bases and J 1 base, leaving 11 bases between the germline ends. The CDR3 consists of 14 residues.

This clonotype was seen many times. J is TRBJ2-5 and V is TRBV6-2 or TRBV6-3; D possibly corresponds to TRBD2 (6 bases). This CDR3 is 11 amino acids long. Germline values: CDR1 MNHEY, CDR2 SVGEGT. The V end was cut by 8 bases, the J end by 6 bases, with 10 bases between. CDR3 in amino acids: CASLRGQTQYF. As DNA, the CDR3 is TGTGCCAGCCTGCGGGGCCAGACCCAGTACTTC.

The chain has TRBV24-1 and TRBJ1-5; D not certain. This CDR3 comprises 20 residues. V was clipped by 0 bases and J by 0 bases, with 20 bases between them. CDR1 is KGHDR, CDR2 SFDVKD, per germline. The CDR3: CATSDLLSGGSTYSNQPQHF. The CDR3 DNA sequence: TGTGCCACCAGTGATTTGCTGAGTGGTGGCAGCACTTATAGCAATCAGCCCCAGCATTTT.

The sample holds many counts of this clonotype. This chain joins TRBV27 and TRBJ1-5; unclear D gene. The CDR3 has 13 residues. V was pared by 0 bases and J by 7 bases, with 7 bases between. CDR1 and CDR2 from the germline V gene are MNHEY and SMNVEV (reference sequence). The CDR3 here is CASSLSYGQPQHF. The CDR3 DNA is TGTGCCAGCAGTTTATCGTACGGGCAGCCCCAGCATTTT.

V usage is TRBV12-3 or TRBV12-4 and J usage is TRBJ2-2; tentative D call: TRBD1 (6 bases). V was cut by 5 bases and J by 3 bases, with 16 bases left in between. CDR3 length: 16 residues. CDR3 in amino acids: CASSPTTGLDTGELFF. CDR3 DNA: TGTGCCAGCAGTCCCACGACAGGCCTTGACACCGGGGAGCTGTTTTTT.

J is TRBJ1-5 and V is TRBV6-1; the D is unclear. This CDR3 comprises 17 residues. In germline, CDR1 is MNHNS, CDR2 SASEGT. Trimming removed 6 bases at V and 6 bases at J, with 24 bases between. The DNA of the CDR3 is TGTGCCAGCAGACGAGGATCCACACAGTGGTGGGGTCAGCCCCAGCATTTT. This gives the protein CASRRGSTQWWGQPQHF.

At least ten counts were recorded for this clonotype. The junction shows a germline mismatch at one end, possibly a read error. The gene calls are TRBV2 and TRBJ1-2; 7 nucleotides match TRBD1. The CDR3 totals 15 residues. CDR1 SNHLY and CDR2 FYNNEI come from the germline V gene. The CDR3 bases are TGTGTCAGCAGTGAAGCGATTCGACAGGGCTACGGCTACACCTTC. Translation gives CVSSEAIRQGYGYTF.

This clonotype was counted many times. The rearrangement joins TRBV7-4 to TRBJ1-1, with a tentative D call TRBD1 (5 bases). This CDR3 has 16 residues. Trimming removed 5 bases from V and 4 bases from J, with 20 bases in between. The V gene's germline CDR1 is SGHVT and CDR2 SQSDAQ. The CDR3 sequence: CASSLRGGVSGTEAFF. The DNA for the CDR3 is TGTGCCAGCAGCCTCCGCGGAGGGGTTTCGGGCACTGAAGCTTTCTTT.

The table lists this clonotype with many counts. This chain connects TRBV6-4 to TRBJ1-5, with 8 bases aligning to TRBD1. The germline V gene has CDR1 MRHNA and CDR2 SNTAGT. With 2 bases clipped from V and 5 bases from J, the junction kept 8 bases outside the gene matches. The CDR3 spans 16 residues. The CDR3 protein is CASSDGTGDPYQPQHF. The CDR3 DNA reads TGTGCCAGCAGTGACGGGACAGGCGACCCTTATCAGCCCCAGCATTTT.

This clonotype has a count of ten or more. The chain carries TRBV6-2 or TRBV6-3 and TRBJ1-5; 7 nucleotides agree with TRBD1. V gave up 2 bases and J gave up 0 bases; unmatched junction bases: 4. The germline V gene encodes CDR1 MNHEY and CDR2 SVGEGT. The CDR3 length is 16 residues. The CDR3, as DNA: TGTGCCAGCAGTTACCTGGGACAGCTTAGCAATCAGCCCCAGCATTTT. It translates to CASSYLGQLSNQPQHF.

This clonotype has a count of ten or more. The V call is TRBV30, the J call TRBJ1-5; weak D call: TRBD1 (5 bases). Per germline, CDR1 GTSNPN and CDR2 SVGIG (reference sequence). This CDR3 contains 13 residues. V lost 4 bases, J lost 4 bases, and 11 bases lay in between. The CDR3 loop is CAWTGSGNQPQHF. The CDR3 nucleotides read TGTGCCTGGACAGGGTCAGGGAATCAGCCCCAGCATTTT.

This clonotype showed up many times. The J gene is TRBJ2-5, the V gene TRBV7-9; 7 nucleotides match TRBD1. CDR3 size: 16 residues. V was clipped by 4 bases and J by 4 bases; unmatched bases: 12. Per the germline V gene, CDR1 is SEHNR and CDR2 is FQNEAQ (reference sequence). The CDR3 sequence is CASSSTGTAYGETQYF. CDR3 sequence (DNA): TGTGCCAGCAGCTCTACCGGGACAGCGTACGGAGAGACCCAGTACTTC.

This clonotype was detected many times. CDR3 loop: CASASSYEQYF. The CDR3 DNA follows: TGTGCCAGCGCTAGCTCCTACGAGCAGTACTTC. The chain couples TRBV6-5 to TRBJ2-7; no firm D call. The germline V gene has CDR1 MNHEY and CDR2 SVGAGI. V dropped 8 bases and J dropped 0 bases, with 5 bases sitting between them. The CDR3 covers 11 residues.

This clonotype has a count of ten or more. This rearrangement joins TRBV6-2 or TRBV6-3 to TRBJ2-5, with D perhaps TRBD1 or TRBD2 (5 bases each). Trimming cost V 5 bases and J 4 bases, with 17 bases left between them. This CDR3 is 15 amino acids long. From germline, CDR1 is MNHEY and CDR2 SVGEGT. This chain's CDR3 is CASSPGLGSRETQYF. As DNA, the CDR3 is TGTGCCAGCAGTCCGGGGCTAGGTTCCAGAGAGACCCAGTACTTC.

This clonotype has ten or more counts. The V gene is TRBV29-1, the J gene TRBJ1-1, with 10 bases that match TRBD1. Germline V CDR1 and CDR2: SQVTM, ANQGSEA. The CDR3 covers 13 residues. V dropped 6 bases and J dropped 6; count of bases not matched to a gene: 7. This chain's CDR3 is CSVMTGGSSEAFF. CDR3 coding DNA: TGCAGCGTGATGACAGGGGGCTCTTCTGAAGCTTTCTTT. Full variable domain (rest looked up from reference TRBV29-1 and TRBJ1-1): SAVISQKPSRDICQRGTSLTIQCQVDSQVTMMFWYRQQPGQSLTLIATANQGSEATYESGFVIDKFPISRPNLTFSTLTVSNMSPEDSSIYLCSVMTGGSSEAFFGQGTRLTVV.

This clonotype was picked up many times. The chain is built from TRBV7-9 and TRBJ2-7, with D possibly TRBD2 on 6 matching bases. The V end lost 2 bases, the J end lost 0 bases, and 8 bases lay between the germline ends. CDR3 length: 14 amino acids. Looked up from germline, CDR1 is SEHNR and CDR2 is FQNEAQ (reference sequence). CDR3 sequence reads: CASSLLAVSYEQYF. The CDR3 DNA follows: TGTGCCAGCAGCTTATTAGCGGTCTCCTACGAGCAGTACTTC.

This clonotype was found many times. This may be a read error, as it is one base from a much larger clone. V is TRBV6-1 and J is TRBJ1-3; 7 bases agree with TRBD1. Germline V lookup: CDR1 MNHNS, CDR2 SASEGT. The CDR3 totals 15 residues. DNA for the CDR3: TGTACCAGCAGTGCTTCAGGGGGGTCTGGAAACACCATATATTTT. Translation: CTSSASGGSGNTIYF.

This clonotype was seen ten or more times. CDR3: CASSQAGTVSSGNTIYF. The CDR3 DNA reads as TGCGCCAGCAGCCAGGCCGGGACAGTGAGCTCTGGAAACACCATATATTTT. The rearrangement joins TRBV4-1 to TRBJ1-3; 7 bases align to TRBD1. The J segment lost 0 bases and the V segment lost 3 bases, leaving 8 bases of the junction unmatched. Germline V lookup: CDR1 MGHRA, CDR2 YSYEKL. The length of the CDR3 is 17 residues.

V and J are TRBV12-5 and TRBJ1-1; possible D gene TRBD1, 6 bases. This CDR3 is built from 13 residues. Trimming shortened V by 0 bases and J by 6 bases, and 8 bases separated the two germline ends. Germline CDR1 and CDR2: LGHNT and FRNRAP. The CDR3 nucleotides read TGTGCTAGTGGTTTGGTCCAGGGGTCTGAAGCTTTCTTT. Its translation is CASGLVQGSEAFF.

In DNA form, the CDR3 reads TGTGCCAGCAGTTCCGGCCACTCCTCCTACGAGCAGTACTTC. It specifies CASSSGHSSYEQYF. The chain carries TRBV28 and TRBJ2-7, with D unresolved. From germline, CDR1 is MDHEN and CDR2 SYDVKM. V was clipped by 4 bases and J by 0 bases, with 10 bases between them. The length of the CDR3 is 14 residues. Based on the CDR3 plus reference TRBV28 and TRBJ2-7, the full variable domain is DVKVTQSSRYLVKRTGEKVFLECVQDMDHENMFWYRQDPGLGLRLIYFSYDVKMKEKGDIPEGYSVSREKKERFSLILESASTNQTSMYLCASSSGHSSYEQYFGPGTRLTVT.